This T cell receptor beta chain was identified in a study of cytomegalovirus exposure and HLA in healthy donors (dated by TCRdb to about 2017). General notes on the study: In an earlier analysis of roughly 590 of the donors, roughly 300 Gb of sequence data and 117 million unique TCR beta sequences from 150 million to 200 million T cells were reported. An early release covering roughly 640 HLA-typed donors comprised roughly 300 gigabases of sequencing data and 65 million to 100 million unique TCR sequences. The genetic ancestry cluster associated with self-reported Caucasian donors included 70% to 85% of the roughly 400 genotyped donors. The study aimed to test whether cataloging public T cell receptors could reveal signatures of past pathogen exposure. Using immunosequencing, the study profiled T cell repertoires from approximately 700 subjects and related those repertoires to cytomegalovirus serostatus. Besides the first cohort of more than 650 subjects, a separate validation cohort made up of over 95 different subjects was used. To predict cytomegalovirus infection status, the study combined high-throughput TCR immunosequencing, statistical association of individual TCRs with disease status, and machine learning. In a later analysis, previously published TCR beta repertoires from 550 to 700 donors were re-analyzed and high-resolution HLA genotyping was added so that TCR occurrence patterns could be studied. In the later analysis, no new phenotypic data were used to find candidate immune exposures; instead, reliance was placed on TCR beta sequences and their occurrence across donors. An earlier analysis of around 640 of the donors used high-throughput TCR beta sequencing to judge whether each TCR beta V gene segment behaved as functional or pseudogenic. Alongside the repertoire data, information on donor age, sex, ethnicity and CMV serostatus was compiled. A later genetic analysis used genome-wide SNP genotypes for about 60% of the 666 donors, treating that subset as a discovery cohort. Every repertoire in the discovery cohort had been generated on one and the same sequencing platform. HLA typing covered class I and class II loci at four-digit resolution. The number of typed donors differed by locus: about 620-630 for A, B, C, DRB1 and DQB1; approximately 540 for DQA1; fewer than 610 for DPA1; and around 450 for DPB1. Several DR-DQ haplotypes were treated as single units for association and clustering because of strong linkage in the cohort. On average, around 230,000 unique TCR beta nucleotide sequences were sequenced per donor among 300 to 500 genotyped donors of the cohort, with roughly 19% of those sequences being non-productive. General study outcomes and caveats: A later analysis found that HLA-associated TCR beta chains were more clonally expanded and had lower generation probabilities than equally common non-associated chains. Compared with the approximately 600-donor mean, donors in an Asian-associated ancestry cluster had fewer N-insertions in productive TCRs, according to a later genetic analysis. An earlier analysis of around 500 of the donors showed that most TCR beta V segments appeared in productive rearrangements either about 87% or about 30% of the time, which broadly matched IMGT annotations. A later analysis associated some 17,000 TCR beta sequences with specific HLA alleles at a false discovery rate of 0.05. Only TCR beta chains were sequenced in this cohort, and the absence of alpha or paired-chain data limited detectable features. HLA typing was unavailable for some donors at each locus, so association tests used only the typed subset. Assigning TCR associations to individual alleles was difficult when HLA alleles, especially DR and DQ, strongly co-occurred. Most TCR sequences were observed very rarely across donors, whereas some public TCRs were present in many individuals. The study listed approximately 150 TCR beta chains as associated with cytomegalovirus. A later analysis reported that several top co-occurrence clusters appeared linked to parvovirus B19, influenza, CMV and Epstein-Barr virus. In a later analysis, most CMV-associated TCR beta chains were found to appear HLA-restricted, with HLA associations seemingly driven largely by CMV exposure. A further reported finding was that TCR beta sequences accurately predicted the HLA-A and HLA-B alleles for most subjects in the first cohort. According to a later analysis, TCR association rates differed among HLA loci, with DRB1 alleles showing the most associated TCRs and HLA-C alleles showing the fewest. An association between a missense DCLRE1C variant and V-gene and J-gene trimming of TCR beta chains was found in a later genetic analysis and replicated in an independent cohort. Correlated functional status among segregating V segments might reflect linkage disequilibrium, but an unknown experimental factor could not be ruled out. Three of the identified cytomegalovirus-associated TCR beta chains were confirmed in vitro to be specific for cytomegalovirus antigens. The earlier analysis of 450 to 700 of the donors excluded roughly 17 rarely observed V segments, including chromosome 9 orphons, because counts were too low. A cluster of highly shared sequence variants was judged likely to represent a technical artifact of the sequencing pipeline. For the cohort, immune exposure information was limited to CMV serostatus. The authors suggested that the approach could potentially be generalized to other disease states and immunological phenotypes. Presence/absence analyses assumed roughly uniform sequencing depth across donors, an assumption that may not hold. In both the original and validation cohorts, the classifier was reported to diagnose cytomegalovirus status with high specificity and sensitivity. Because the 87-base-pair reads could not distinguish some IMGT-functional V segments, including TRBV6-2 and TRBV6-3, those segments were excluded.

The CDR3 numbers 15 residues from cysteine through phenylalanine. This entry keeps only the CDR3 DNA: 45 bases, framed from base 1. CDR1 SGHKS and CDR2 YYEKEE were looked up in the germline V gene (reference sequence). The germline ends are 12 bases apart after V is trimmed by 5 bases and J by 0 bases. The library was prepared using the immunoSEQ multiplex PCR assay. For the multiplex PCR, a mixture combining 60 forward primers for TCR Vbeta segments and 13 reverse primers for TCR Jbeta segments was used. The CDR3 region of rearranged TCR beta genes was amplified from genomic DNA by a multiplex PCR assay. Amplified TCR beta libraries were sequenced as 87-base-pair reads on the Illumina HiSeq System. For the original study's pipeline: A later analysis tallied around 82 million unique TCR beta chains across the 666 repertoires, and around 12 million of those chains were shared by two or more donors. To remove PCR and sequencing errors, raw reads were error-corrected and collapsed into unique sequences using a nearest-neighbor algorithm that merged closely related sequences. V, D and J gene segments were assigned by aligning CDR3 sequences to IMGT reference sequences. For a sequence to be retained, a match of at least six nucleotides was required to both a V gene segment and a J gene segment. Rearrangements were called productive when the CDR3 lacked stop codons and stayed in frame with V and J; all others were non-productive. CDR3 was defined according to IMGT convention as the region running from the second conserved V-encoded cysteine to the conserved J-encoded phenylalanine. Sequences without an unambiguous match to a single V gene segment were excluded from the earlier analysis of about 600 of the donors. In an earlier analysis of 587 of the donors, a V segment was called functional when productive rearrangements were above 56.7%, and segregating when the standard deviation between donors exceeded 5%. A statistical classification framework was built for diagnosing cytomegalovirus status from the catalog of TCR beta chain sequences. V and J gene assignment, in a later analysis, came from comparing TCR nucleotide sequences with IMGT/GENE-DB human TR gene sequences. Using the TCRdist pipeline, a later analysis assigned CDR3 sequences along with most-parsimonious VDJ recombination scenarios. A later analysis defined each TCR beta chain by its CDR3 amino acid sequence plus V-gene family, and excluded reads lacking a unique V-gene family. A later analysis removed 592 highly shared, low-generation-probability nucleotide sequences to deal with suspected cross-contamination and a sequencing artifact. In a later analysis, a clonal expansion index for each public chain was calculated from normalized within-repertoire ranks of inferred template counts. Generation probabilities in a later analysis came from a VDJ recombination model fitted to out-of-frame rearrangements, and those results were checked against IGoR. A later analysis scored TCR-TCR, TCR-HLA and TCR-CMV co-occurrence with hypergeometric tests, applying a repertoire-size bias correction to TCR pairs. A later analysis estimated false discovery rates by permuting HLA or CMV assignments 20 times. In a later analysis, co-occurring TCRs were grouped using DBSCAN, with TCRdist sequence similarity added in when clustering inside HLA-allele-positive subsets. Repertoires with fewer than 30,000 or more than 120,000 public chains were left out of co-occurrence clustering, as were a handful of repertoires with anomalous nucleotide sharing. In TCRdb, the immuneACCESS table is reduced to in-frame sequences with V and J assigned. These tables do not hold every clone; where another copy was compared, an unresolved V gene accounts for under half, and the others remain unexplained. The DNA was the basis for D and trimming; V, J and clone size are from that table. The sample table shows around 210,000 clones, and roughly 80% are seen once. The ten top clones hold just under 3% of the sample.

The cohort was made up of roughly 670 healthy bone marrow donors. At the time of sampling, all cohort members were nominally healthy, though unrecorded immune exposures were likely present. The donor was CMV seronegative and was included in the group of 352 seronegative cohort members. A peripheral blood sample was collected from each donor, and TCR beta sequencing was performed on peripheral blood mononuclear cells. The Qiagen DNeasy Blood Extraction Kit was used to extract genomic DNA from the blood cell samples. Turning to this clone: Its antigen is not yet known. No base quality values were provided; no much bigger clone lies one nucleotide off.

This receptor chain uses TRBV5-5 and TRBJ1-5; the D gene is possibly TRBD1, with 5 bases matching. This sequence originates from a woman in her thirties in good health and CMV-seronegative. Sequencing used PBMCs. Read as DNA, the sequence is TGTGCCAGCAGTCCAGGGTACTTTAGCAATCAGCCCCAGCATTTT. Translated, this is CASSPGYFSNQPQHF.